This T cell receptor (beta chain) originates from a study of T cell responses to AZD1222 COVID-19 vaccine. Study-wide results and caveats: It should be noted that donors were predominantly white British and more often female, and clonal diversity was possibly underestimated. Nearly half of the spike-specific TCRs reportedly recognize variant regions that carry no mutations.

Trimming removed 1 base from V and 9 bases from J, with 7 bases in between. The CDR3 contains 11 residues. CDR1 and CDR2 (germline): DFQATT, SNEGSKA (reference sequence). Assay: immunoSEQ multiplex PCR; the TCRdb copy retains only in-frame clones and omits some. The table shows about 120,000 clones, with more than 85% occurring only once. It was second doses at about 4 or about 12 weeks that were pooled. Turning to this clone: Its cognate antigen is unknown.

The chain joins TRBV20-1 to TRBJ2-4; D remains unclear. The clonotype was recovered from an adult who received the AZD1222 COVID-19 vaccine. The sample here was peripheral blood, taken 28 days after the second AZD1222 dose. CDR3 DNA sequence: TGCAGTGCTAGAGCGCCGGGCATTCAGTACTTC. It codes for CSARAPGIQYF.